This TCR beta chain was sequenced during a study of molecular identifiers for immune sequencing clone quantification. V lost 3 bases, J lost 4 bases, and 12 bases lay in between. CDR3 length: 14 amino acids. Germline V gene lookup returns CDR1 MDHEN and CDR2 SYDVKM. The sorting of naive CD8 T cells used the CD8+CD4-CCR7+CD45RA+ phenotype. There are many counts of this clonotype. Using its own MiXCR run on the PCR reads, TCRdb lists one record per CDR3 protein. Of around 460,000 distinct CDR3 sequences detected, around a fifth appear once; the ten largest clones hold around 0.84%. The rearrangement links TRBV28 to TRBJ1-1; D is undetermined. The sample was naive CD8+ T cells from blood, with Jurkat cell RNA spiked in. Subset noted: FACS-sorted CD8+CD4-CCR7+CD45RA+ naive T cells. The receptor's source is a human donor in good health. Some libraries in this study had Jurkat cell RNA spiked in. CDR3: CASSLRVDSTEAFF. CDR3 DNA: TGTGCCAGCAGTTTGCGGGTCGATTCCACTGAAGCTTTCTTT.